Reported below is one TCR beta chain. This clonotype was counted a few times. No antigen is known for it. No qualities accompany the bases; no much larger clone lies one base away. TCR alpha and beta CDR3 regions were amplified with the iRepertoire nested amplicon-rescue multiplex PCR (arm-PCR) platform from RNA. For one-step reverse transcription and amplification, roughly 90-400 ng of tissue mRNA or PBMC total RNA was used as input. Following bead purification, Illumina adapters were added by a secondary multiplex PCR, and libraries between 200 and 400 bp were gel-purified. Internal 6-nucleotide barcodes were carried by the libraries and were used for demultiplexing. Sequencing of the libraries was done on an Illumina MiSeq using 2x220 or 2x250 nucleotide paired-end reads. On the authors' methods: Paired reads were merged with FLASH 1.2.11 and aligned to the GRCh37 human genome with BWA-MEM before extracting TRA and TRB reads. V and J assignment used an IMGT-derived reference of cassette sequences and CDR3 motifs that included pseudogenes. Reads were translated in three frames, and productive CDR3s were defined by a C…FGXG motif without stop codons. A clonotype was defined as a unique combination of a V-J cassette pair and a CDR3 amino acid sequence. Reads were filtered by Hamming distance, with the threshold set by the sequence error rate of each sample in mapped regions. The public reads were run again by TCRdb, first through fastp at Q25 and then through MiXCR, and only productive beta chains were kept. Here each entry gathers all rows of one CDR3 protein and keeps the most common genes and DNA. The V and J calls were determined by TCRdb, not by the authors. The sample records under 200,000 distinct CDR3 sequences, about 46% of which are singletons. The top ten clones comprise roughly 5.2% of the sample.

This record belongs to a study of glioma-infiltrating T cells (dated by TCRdb to the mid-2010s). Context from the whole study: Glioma tissue, non-neoplastic brain tissue and matched peripheral blood mononuclear cells were used as sources from which TCR alpha- and beta-chain repertoires were sequenced. To measure how far tissue and blood T-cell populations diverged, each tissue-infiltrating repertoire was compared against the peripheral blood repertoire of the same patient. Three low-grade glioma patients, under ten primary glioblastoma patients and three non-glioma patients contributing non-neoplastic brain tissue were included in the paired cohort. The research as a whole found: VJ-independent divergence between tissue and blood was found to be below expectation in non-neoplastic patients but above expectation in all gliomas, particularly low-grade gliomas. Very few CDR3 sequences were found to be shared between tissue and blood, and this scarcity was attributed to high CDR3 diversity and limited sampling. Group comparisons rested on small numbers: three non-neoplastic, three low-grade glioma and roughly eight glioblastoma patients.

V loses 4 bases, J loses 6 bases, and the germline ends lie 10 bases apart. From the cysteine up to the phenylalanine, the CDR3 has a length of 13 residues. Only the CDR3 portion is preserved as DNA: 39 bases, with reading frame beginning at the first base. The germline V gene provides CDR1 SNHLY and CDR2 FYNNEI. This TCR derives from a human donor with low-grade glioma or glioblastoma, undergoing nonglioma brain surgery, or in good health (not recorded which). The sequenced sample was glioma tissue, nonneoplastic brain tissue, or PBMCs (not recorded which). Here the chain combines TRBV2 and TRBJ2-1, and perhaps TRBD1 as D gene, on 5 matching bases. The nucleotides are TGTGCCAGCAGTGTTCAGGGTTTCAATGAGCAGTTCTTC. The encoded protein is CASSVQGFNEQFF.